Listed here is a single TCR beta chain. Its antigen is not identified. This entry comes from a study of T cells after posttransplantation cyclophosphamide. Study results and caveats: Tissue-infiltrating T cells from skin or gut overlapped little with blood T cells. Donor CD8+ memory clones often dominated recipient blood repertoires at later times.

Clones were sequenced by immunoSEQ multiplex PCR, and TCRdb holds only the in-frame ones, with some missing. The sample lists 20,000 to 25,000 clones; approximately 87% were seen once. A marrow graft followed busulfan-fludarabine conditioning, with cyclophosphamide on days +3 and +4. The V segment lost 0 bases and the J segment 6 bases; nucleotides outside the gene matches: 2. This CDR3 has 13 residues. Germline V gene sequence: CDR1 KGHSY, CDR2 FQNENV. The sequence was obtained from a female patient in her 30s who received an allogeneic stem cell transplant from an unrelated donor, was CMV-positive, and had no GVHD. Some T cells may originate from the graft donor. V usage is TRBV16 and J usage is TRBJ2-7, with 7 bases matching TRBD1. The source was PBMCs, collected after allogeneic stem cell transplant with posttransplant cyclophosphamide. CDR3 in DNA: TGTGCCAGCAGCCAATCGACAGGGACCGAGCAGTACTTC. This encodes CASSQSTGTEQYF.